The next 5 T cell receptor beta chains were all read from a single sample in a study of blood T cell repertoires in COVID-19 (dated by TCRdb to 2018 to 2020). Receptor libraries were prepared by the immunoSEQ multiplex PCR assay. TCRdb provides this immuneACCESS table in a form limited to in-frame rearrangements. Some clones are lacking; in checked studies, under half of them reflect an unresolved V gene, and why the rest are absent is not known. In all, the sample holds tens of thousands of clones, and over 65% of those were seen once. Roughly 50% of the sample is taken by the ten largest. The sample comprised peripheral blood. These receptors all stem from a human donor in a cohort sampled during active COVID-19.

The V gene is TRBV7-8, the J gene TRBJ2-7; 11 bases align to TRBD2. Germline values: CDR1 SGHVS, CDR2 FQNEAQ. Germline trimming cut 2 bases from V and 7 bases from J; bases unmatched to any gene: 1. The CDR3 spans 13 residues. The DNA of the CDR3 is TGTGCCAGCAGCTTACGGACTAGCGGGGAGCAGTACTTC. Translated: CASSLRTSGEQYF.

The V and J genes are TRBV24-1 and TRBJ2-3; perhaps TRBD1 as D (6 bases). Germline V lookup: CDR1 KGHDR, CDR2 SFDVKD. The length of the CDR3 is 16 residues. Between the trimmed V and J ends, which lost 4 bases and 0 bases, there was a span of 13 bases. The DNA for the CDR3 is TGTGCCACCAGTGACCACGGACAGTCTAGCACAGATACGCAGTATTTT. Amino acids: CATSDHGQSSTDTQYF.

To note about this clone: A far larger clone lies a single base away; this is likely a read error. The CDR3 sequence: CASSGQGTYEQYF. Here the CDR3 DNA reads TGTGCCAGCAGCGGACAGGGGACCTACGAGCAGTACTTC. The rearrangement links TRBV5-4 to TRBJ2-7; 9 bases are shared with TRBD1. CDR3 length: 13 residues. In germline, CDR1 is SGHNT, CDR2 YYREEE (reference sequence). V shed 4 bases and J 2 bases; nucleotides not matched to a gene: 1.

The V gene is TRBV27, the J gene TRBJ2-1; D unresolved. The CDR3 extends over 14 amino acids. The germline CDR1 and CDR2 sequences are MNHEY and SMNVEV (reference sequence). Trimming took 3 bases from V and 0 from J, leaving 6 bases between them. The CDR3 region is CASSFSGSYNEQFF. DNA of the CDR3: TGTGCCAGCAGTTTCTCAGGCTCCTACAATGAGCAGTTCTTC.

The chain is built from TRBV7-9 and TRBJ2-7; 10 positions agree with TRBD1. Germline V gene lookup returns CDR1 SEHNR and CDR2 FQNEAQ (reference sequence). This CDR3 contains 18 residues. The junction had 19 bases not matched to a gene; V was cut back by 5 bases and J by 6 bases. The CDR3 is CASSPKQFSGQGFPEQYF. CDR3 coding DNA: TGTGCCAGCAGCCCTAAACAATTCTCGGGACAGGGGTTCCCCGAGCAGTACTTC.